This T cell receptor beta chain was observed in a study of PD-1 blockade in classical Hodgkin lymphoma. Regarding this clone: The antigen remains unidentified.

This table comes from immunoSEQ multiplex PCR, and its TCRdb copy is limited to in-frame clones, with some not included. The sample lists about 100,000 clones; roughly 88% were seen once. Study-level results: Whoever responded completely had baseline diversity much like that seen in newly diagnosed patients. After ASCT, patients who started nivolumab under 1 year later were excluded.

No patient escaped relapse after autologous stem cell transplantation, and brentuximab vedotin exposure varied. When best responses were assessed, they were complete response, partial response or progressive disease. CDR1 is SGHVS, CDR2 FQNEAQ, per germline. CDR3 size: 17 residues. Trimming removed 5 bases from V and 8 bases from J; junction bases left unmatched: 14. This rearrangement joins TRBV7-8 to TRBJ2-1; TRBD2 matches 11 bases. The sequence was obtained from a human donor with classical Hodgkin lymphoma. The sequences come from peripheral blood mononuclear cells (PBMCs), collected at baseline. The CDR3 reads CASSHPPGTSGADEQFF. As DNA, the CDR3 is TGTGCCAGCAGCCACCCCCCGGGGACTAGCGGTGCCGATGAGCAGTTCTTC. The full variable domain, in which reference TRBV7-8 and TRBJ2-1 provide the parts outside the CDR3, is GAGVSQSPRYKVAKRGQDVALRCDPISGHVSLFWYQQALGQGPEFLTYFQNEAQLDKSGLPSDRFFAERPEGSVSTLKIQRTQQEDSAVYLCASSHPPGTSGADEQFFGPGTRLTVL.